These 7 T cell receptor beta chains were sequenced from one sample in a study of blood T cell repertoires in COVID-19 (dated by TCRdb to about 2020). Library creation used the immunoSEQ multiplex PCR assay. Held by TCRdb, this immuneACCESS table contains in-frame sequences only and omits some clones. Under half of the omission traces to an unresolved V gene where checked; the cause of the rest is unknown. The sample table records some 78,000 clones; around 89% of these occur just once. Approximately 12% of the sample rests with the top ten. Material: peripheral blood. The source is a man in his 70s with active or convalescent COVID-19.

This chain links TRBV2 with TRBJ1-2, with D perhaps matching TRBD1 (6 bases). The CDR3 spans 13 residues. From germline, CDR1 is SNHLY and CDR2 FYNNEI. The germline V and J ends were trimmed by 4 bases and 6 bases, with 12 bases remaining between them. CDR3 region: CASSVGEGDGYTF. The DNA for the CDR3 is TGTGCCAGCAGTGTAGGAGAGGGGGATGGCTACACCTTC.

The chain carries TRBV30 and TRBJ1-1, with no clear D. In germline, CDR1 is GTSNPN, CDR2 SVGIG (reference sequence). The CDR3 consists of 12 residues. V lost 5 bases and J lost 0, with 7 bases in between. The CDR3 DNA sequence: TGTGCCTGGGGGCGGGTGAACACTGAAGCTTTCTTT. It yields the protein CAWGRVNTEAFF.

V gene TRBV6-5 combines with J gene TRBJ1-5; no clear D. The CDR3 runs 15 residues. Germline V gene data show CDR1 as MNHEY and CDR2 as SVGAGI. V gave up 10 bases and J gave up 0 bases, with 16 bases separating them. Here the CDR3 DNA reads TGTGCCACCGCGGGGTGGGGATATAGCAATCAGCCCCAGCATTTT. This sequence encodes CATAGWGYSNQPQHF.

The chain couples TRBV28 to TRBJ2-3; 7 bases fit TRBD1. The CDR3 has 16 residues. V gave up 6 bases and J gave up 2 bases; unmatched junction bases: 11. CDR1 and CDR2 from the germline V gene are MDHEN and SYDVKM. The CDR3 bases are TGTGCCAGCAGCTGGGACAGACGACGGCCCACAGATACGCAGTATTTT. It is translated as CASSWDRRRPTDTQYF.

The rearrangement links TRBV2 to TRBJ2-7, with D possibly TRBD1 on 6 matching bases. With 10 bases removed from V and 3 bases from J, the gap between germline ends came to 16 bases. Germline assignment: CDR1 SNHLY and CDR2 FYNNEI. The CDR3 is made up of 13 amino acids. The CDR3 nucleotides read TGTGCCAACGCCCGGGACATCATCTACGAGCAGTACTTC. It translates to CANARDIIYEQYF.

This chain connects TRBV4-3 to TRBJ2-1, with TRBD2 matching 11 bases. This CDR3 is built from 16 residues. Trimming at V came to 1 base and at J to 6 bases, leaving 5 bases not matched to a gene. Germline CDR1 is LGHNA and CDR2 is YSLEER. CDR3 DNA: TGCGCCAGCAGCCAAGCTAGCGGGGGGTGGGGCAATGAGCAGTTCTTC. This gives the protein CASSQASGGWGNEQFF.

This chain connects TRBV11-2 to TRBJ2-7, with D uncertain. The CDR3 covers 12 residues. Germline loops: CDR1 SGHAT, CDR2 FQNNGV. Trimming pared 5 bases from V and 3 bases from J, leaving 8 bases between. The CDR3 nucleotides read TGTGCCAGCAGCCCGAGCGTCTACGAGCAGTACTTC. Translated: CASSPSVYEQYF.